This T cell receptor (beta chain) was found in a study of blood T cell repertoires in COVID-19. Overall study: COVID-19 samples collected from the United States, Italy and Spain covered acute and convalescent phases. The cDNA or gDNA used as material had been derived from T cells, B-cell-depleted T cells, or PBMCs.

In the original processing: Reference gene primer amplification gave nucleated cell count estimates. Using immunoSEQ multiplex PCR, the repertoire was profiled, and TCRdb retains in-frame clones only, with some absent. D and trimming were read from the DNA, whereas the V and J calls and clone size are those reported in that table. The sample has about 14,000 clones, approximately 92% seen once. Germline V CDR1 and CDR2: MDHEN, SYDVKM. The germline V and J ends were trimmed by 4 bases and 4 bases, with 11 bases remaining between them. The CDR3 consists of 14 residues. J is TRBJ1-3 and V is TRBV28; D perhaps matches TRBD1 (6 bases). The TCR was taken from a man aged 45-60 years with active COVID-19. Sequenced input: peripheral blood. The DNA of the CDR3 is TGTGCCAGCAGTTCCCACAGGGAAGGAAACACCATATATTTT. Protein: CASSSHREGNTIYF. Combining the CDR3 with reference TRBV28 and TRBJ1-3 gives the whole variable domain DVKVTQSSRYLVKRTGEKVFLECVQDMDHENMFWYRQDPGLGLRLIYFSYDVKMKEKGDIPEGYSVSREKKERFSLILESASTNQTSMYLCASSSHREGNTIYFGEGSWLTVV.